This T cell receptor beta chain was profiled in a study of blood T cell repertoires in COVID-19. Overall study: Samples came from the United States, Italy and Spain, spanning acute and convalescent COVID-19. The cDNA or gDNA used as material had been derived from T cells, B-cell-depleted T cells, or PBMCs.

This clone was counted a few times. Generated by immunoSEQ multiplex PCR, the TCRdb table keeps only in-frame clones and is missing some. The profile shows some 150,000 clones, about 83% of them singletons. CDR1 and CDR2 from the germline V gene are SGHTA and FQGNSA. With 4 bases removed from V and 2 bases from J, the gap between germline ends came to 10 bases. This CDR3 has 14 amino acids. Sequencing was done on a sample of peripheral blood. The receptor's source is a man in his forties who had recovered from COVID-19. This chain joins TRBV7-2 and TRBJ2-3, with a weak D call TRBD2 (5 bases). CDR3 nucleotides: TGTGCCAGCAGCTCCGGACTCATCACAGATACGCAGTATTTT. This encodes CASSSGLITDTQYF.